Presented here are 20 T cell receptor beta chains from one specimen sequenced in a study of control samples from healthy donors and cancer patients. Sequencing was performed with immunoSEQ multiplex PCR; in TCRdb, only in-frame clones are kept and a portion is missing. The sample holds about 150,000 clones, 80% to 95% seen once. The sample consisted of blood. Receptors originate from a man aged 30-40 years in good health.

This chain connects TRBV9 to TRBJ2-3; D tentatively fits TRBD1 or TRBD2 (6 bases each). The CDR3 totals 16 residues. The germline V gene has CDR1 SGDLS and CDR2 YYNGEE. Trimming cost V 2 bases and J 3 bases, with 16 bases left between them. The CDR3 loop reads CASSVGGGRGTDTQYF. DNA for the CDR3: TGTGCCAGCAGCGTCGGGGGTGGCAGGGGTACAGATACGCAGTATTTT.

This rearrangement joins TRBV7-7 to TRBJ2-3; D may be TRBD2 (6 bases). This CDR3 is built from 15 residues. V was clipped by 5 bases and J by 5 bases, with 17 bases between them. Germline CDR1 SSHAT, CDR2 FNYEAQ (reference sequence). CDR3 protein: CASSPGLGGGDTQYF. CDR3 nucleotide sequence: TGTGCCAGCAGCCCTGGTTTGGGGGGAGGAGATACGCAGTATTTT.

In its sample, this clone was seen once. This chain uses TRBV15 with TRBJ1-6; D possibly corresponds to TRBD1 (5 bases). CDR3 length: 16 residues. In germline, CDR1 is LNHNV, CDR2 YYDKDF (reference sequence). Deletions cut 0 bases from V and 10 bases from J, with 16 bases between. The CDR3, as DNA: TGTGCCACCAGCAGAGATCCCCAGGGTTCTGGCTCACCCCTCCACTTT. This encodes CATSRDPQGSGSPLHF.

This clone was seen just once. CDR3 residues: CASSRDGMGTGELFF. The CDR3 DNA is TGCGCCAGCAGCCGGGACGGAATGGGGACCGGGGAGCTGTTTTTT. The rearrangement links TRBV5-1 to TRBJ2-2, with D perhaps TRBD1 or TRBD2 (5 bases each). V was pared by 4 bases and J by 5 bases, with 15 bases between. CDR1 SGHRS and CDR2 YFSETQ come from the germline V gene. CDR3 length: 15 residues.

The chain combines TRBV12-3 or TRBV12-4 with TRBJ1-1; TRBD1 matches at 7 bases. Losses at the gene ends were 3 bases for V and 6 bases for J; bases not matched to a gene: 1. CDR3 size: 12 residues. This CDR3 reads CASSFGTAEAFF. CDR3 in DNA: TGTGCCAGCAGTTTCGGGACAGCTGAAGCTTTCTTT.

The chain carries TRBV5-1 and TRBJ1-1; D possibly corresponds to TRBD1 (6 bases). The CDR3 sequence is 14 residues long. Per germline, CDR1 SGHRS and CDR2 YFSETQ. With 2 bases removed from V and 7 bases from J, the gap between germline ends came to 15 bases. The CDR3 loop is CASSFLGGIGEAFF. CDR3 in DNA: TGCGCCAGCAGCTTTCTGGGGGGCATCGGTGAAGCTTTCTTT.

The CDR3 sequence: CASSYRASSYEQYF. CDR3 sequence (DNA): TGTGCCAGCAGTTACAGGGCTAGCTCCTACGAGCAGTACTTC. The V call is TRBV6-5, the J call TRBJ2-7, with D uncertain. V gave up 2 bases and J gave up 0 bases, with 8 bases separating them. The germline CDR1 and CDR2 sequences are MNHEY and SVGAGI. CDR3 length equals 14 residues.

This clone was observed a few times. The chain carries TRBV7-9 and TRBJ1-2; D might be TRBD1 (6 bases). Trimming cost V 5 bases and J 5 bases, with 15 bases left between them. Per germline, CDR1 SEHNR and CDR2 FQNEAQ (reference sequence). This CDR3 has 14 amino acids. The CDR3: CASSGMTGLYGYTF. CDR3 DNA: TGTGCCAGCAGCGGGATGACAGGACTATATGGCTACACCTTC.

This sequence joins TRBV5-1 and TRBJ2-1, with TRBD1 as a possible D gene (5 bases). V was clipped by 0 bases and J by 0 bases, with 10 bases between them. The CDR3 covers 16 residues. Germline CDR1 is SGHRS and CDR2 is YFSETQ. The CDR3 spells CASSLAPTASYNEQFF. CDR3 coding DNA: TGCGCCAGCAGCTTGGCTCCGACAGCCTCCTACAATGAGCAGTTCTTC.

The rearrangement uses TRBV11-1 and TRBJ2-7; D is undetermined. Germline values: CDR1 SGHAT, CDR2 FQDESV (reference sequence). The CDR3 consists of 16 residues. V lost 5 bases and J lost 0, with 17 bases in between. The CDR3 DNA is TGTGCCAGCAGCGGCCGCTTAGGCCTAAGCTCCTACGAGCAGTACTTC. Translating gives CASSGRLGLSSYEQYF.

The chain links TRBV27 to TRBJ1-1, with D possibly TRBD1 on 5 matching bases. The CDR3 is made up of 14 amino acids. With 3 bases removed from V and 4 bases from J, the gap between germline ends came to 12 bases. CDR1 and CDR2 from the germline V gene are MNHEY and SMNVEV (reference sequence). This CDR3 is CASSFGGRFTEAFF. The CDR3 DNA reads TGTGCCAGCAGTTTTGGGGGTAGATTCACTGAAGCTTTCTTT.

This sequence joins TRBV18 and TRBJ1-1; D perhaps matches TRBD1 (5 bases). The CDR3 totals 17 residues. V was trimmed by 4 bases and J by 0 bases, leaving 18 bases between them. From germline, CDR1 is KGHSH and CDR2 LQKENI. The chain's CDR3 is CASSRLGGAGMNTEAFF. CDR3 DNA sequence: TGTGCCAGCTCACGCTTGGGCGGGGCAGGCATGAACACTGAAGCTTTCTTT.

The gene calls are TRBV2 and TRBJ2-3; a possible D gene is TRBD2 (6 bases). The germline gives CDR1 SNHLY, CDR2 FYNNEI. With 6 bases removed from V and 0 bases from J, the gap between germline ends came to 13 bases. This CDR3 spans 15 amino acids. This chain's CDR3 is CASRDSGHSTDTQYF. The CDR3 DNA sequence: TGTGCCAGCAGGGATAGCGGCCATAGCACAGATACGCAGTATTTT.

The chain links TRBV20-1 to TRBJ1-2; 10 positions agree with TRBD1. Per germline, CDR1 DFQATT and CDR2 SNEGSKA (reference sequence). The CDR3 is 13 amino acids. The V and J ends lost 3 bases and 8 bases, in that order; junction bases with no gene match: 6. DNA for the CDR3: TGCAGTGCTAGTCGGGACAGGGGCAAAGGCTACACCTTC. It codes for CSASRDRGKGYTF.

There are a few counts of this clone. The rearrangement joins TRBV7-3 to TRBJ1-2; perhaps TRBD1 as D (5 bases). Per the germline V gene, CDR1 is SGHTA and CDR2 is FQGTGA. Trimming left V 0 bases short and J 3 bases short, with 11 bases between. The CDR3 has 15 residues. DNA for the CDR3: TGTGCCAGCAGCTTAACCGCCGGGACGGACTATGGCTACACCTTC. As protein: CASSLTAGTDYGYTF.

The chain is built from TRBV14 and TRBJ1-2; D is perhaps TRBD1 (5 bases). CDR3 length equals 13 residues. Deletions cut 4 bases from V and 2 bases from J, with 8 bases between. The V gene's germline CDR1 is SGHDN and CDR2 FVKESK. The CDR3 DNA reads TGTGCCAGCAGCCCGGGGGAGAACTATGGCTACACCTTC. It yields the protein CASSPGENYGYTF.

This chain uses TRBV19 with TRBJ1-5; 8 nucleotides match TRBD1. CDR3 length equals 15 residues. Trimming cost V 8 bases and J 1 base; bases outside gene matches: 7. Per germline, CDR1 LNHDA and CDR2 SQIVND (reference sequence). The DNA for the CDR3 is TGTGCCAGTGGACAGGGCGTTTTGAGCAATCAGCCCCAGCATTTT. Translating gives CASGQGVLSNQPQHF.

The CDR3 protein is CASSGDRGSVQSSYNEQFF. The CDR3 DNA sequence: TGTGCCAGCAGTGGCGACAGGGGTAGCGTTCAAAGCTCCTACAATGAGCAGTTCTTC. V usage is TRBV2 and J usage is TRBJ2-1; 8 bases line up with TRBD1. The germline V gene has CDR1 SNHLY and CDR2 FYNNEI. J lost 0 bases, V lost 4 bases, and 14 bases had no gene match. CDR3 length: 19 residues. Complete variable domain (other parts from reference TRBV2 and TRBJ2-1): EPEVTQTPSHQVTQMGQEVILRCVPISNHLYFYWYRQILGQKVEFLVSFYNNEISEKSEIFDDQFSVERPDGSNFTLKIRSTKLEDSAMYFCASSGDRGSVQSSYNEQFFGPGTRLTVL.

A remark on this clone: Germline and junction disagree at one end, which may indicate a read error. The chain couples TRBV7-3 to TRBJ2-3; D gene ambiguous. The CDR3 spans 13 residues. Germline V gene sequence: CDR1 SGHTA, CDR2 FQGTGA. CDR3 nucleotides: TGTGCCAGCAGCCTAACTGTGAGGGATACGCAGTATTTT. This translates into CASSLTVRDTQYF.

In the case of this clone: At one boundary the junction diverges from the germline segment, which might be a read error. This chain links TRBV7-3 with TRBJ1-5; D is unclear. This CDR3 region has 13 residues. Per the germline V gene, CDR1 is SGHTA and CDR2 is FQGTGA. The CDR3 DNA sequence: TGTGCCAGCAGCTTAATCCCCGGGCAGCTCCAGCATTTT. Protein: CASSLIPGQLQHF.